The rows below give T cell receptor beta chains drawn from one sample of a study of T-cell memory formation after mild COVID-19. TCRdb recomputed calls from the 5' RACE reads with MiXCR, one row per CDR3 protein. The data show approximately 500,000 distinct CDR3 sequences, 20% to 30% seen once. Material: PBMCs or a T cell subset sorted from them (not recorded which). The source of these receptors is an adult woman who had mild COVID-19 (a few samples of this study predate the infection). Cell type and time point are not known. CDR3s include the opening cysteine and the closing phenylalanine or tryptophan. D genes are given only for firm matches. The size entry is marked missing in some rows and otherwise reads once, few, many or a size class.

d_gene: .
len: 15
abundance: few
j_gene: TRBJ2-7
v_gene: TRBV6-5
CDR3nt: TGTGCCAGCAGCTCTCCAGCGGAAACAGCCTACGAGCAGTACTTC
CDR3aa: CASSSPAETAYEQYF

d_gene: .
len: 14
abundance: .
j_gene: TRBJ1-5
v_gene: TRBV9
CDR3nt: TGTGCCAGCAGCGTAGGGGTGAGCAATCAGCCCCAGCATTTT
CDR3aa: CASSVGVSNQPQHF

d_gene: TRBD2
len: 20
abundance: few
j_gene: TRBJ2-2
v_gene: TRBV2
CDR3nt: TGTGCCAGCAGTGGCTCCGGGACTAGCGGGGGCTTTTCGAACACCGGGGAGCTGTTTTTT
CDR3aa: CASSGSGTSGGFSNTGELFF

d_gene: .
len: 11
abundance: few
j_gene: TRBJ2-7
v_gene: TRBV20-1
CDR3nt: TGCAGTGCTAGCATGGCCTACGAGCAGTACTTC
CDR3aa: CSASMAYEQYF

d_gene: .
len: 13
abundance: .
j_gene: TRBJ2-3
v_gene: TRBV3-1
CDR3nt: TGTGCCAGCGAAAGCGGGTTAGCAGATACGCAGTATTTT
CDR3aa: CASESGLADTQYF

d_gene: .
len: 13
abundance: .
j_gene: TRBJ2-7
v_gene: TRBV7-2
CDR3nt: TGTGCCAGCAGCCCATGGAGGGTGGGCGAGCAGTACTTC
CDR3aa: CASSPWRVGEQYF

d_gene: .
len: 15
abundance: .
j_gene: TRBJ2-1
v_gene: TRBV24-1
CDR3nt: TGTGCCACCAGTGAATCGGGGGACTTCTACAATGAGCAGTTCTTC
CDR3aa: CATSESGDFYNEQFF

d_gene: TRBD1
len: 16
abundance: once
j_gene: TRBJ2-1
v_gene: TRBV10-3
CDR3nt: TGTGCCATCAGTGAGCCCGACAGGGGGTCGGGTGGTGAGCAGTTCTTC
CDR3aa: CAISEPDRGSGGEQFF

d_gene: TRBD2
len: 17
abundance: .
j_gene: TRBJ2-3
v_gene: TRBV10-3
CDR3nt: TGTGCCATCAGTGAGAGTGGGAGGGGACTTGGCACAGATACGCAGTATTTT
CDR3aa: CAISESGRGLGTDTQYF

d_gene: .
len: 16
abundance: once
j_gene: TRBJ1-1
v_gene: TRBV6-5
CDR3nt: TGTGCCAGCAGTTACTCGGGACGGGGACCGGGCACTGAAGCTTTCTTT
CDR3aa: CASSYSGRGPGTEAFF

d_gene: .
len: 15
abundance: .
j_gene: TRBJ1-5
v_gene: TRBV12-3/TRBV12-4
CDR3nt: TGTGCCAGCAGTTTGTTCCGTGGGTCCAATCAGCCCCAGCATTTT
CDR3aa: CASSLFRGSNQPQHF

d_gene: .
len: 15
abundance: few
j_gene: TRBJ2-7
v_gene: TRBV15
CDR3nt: TGTGCCACCAGCAGAGATTGGCAGGGAACCTACGAGCAGTACTTC
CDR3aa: CATSRDWQGTYEQYF

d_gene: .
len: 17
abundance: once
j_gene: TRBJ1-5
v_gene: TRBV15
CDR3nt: TGTGCCACCAGCAGTGAGCGGGGGCAGGTCTCGCGCCAGCCCCAGCATTTT
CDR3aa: CATSSERGQVSRQPQHF

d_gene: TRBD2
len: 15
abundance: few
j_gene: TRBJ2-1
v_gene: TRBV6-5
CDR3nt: TGTGCCAGCAGCCCACGACTAGCACGCTACAATGAGCAGTTCTTC
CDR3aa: CASSPRLARYNEQFF

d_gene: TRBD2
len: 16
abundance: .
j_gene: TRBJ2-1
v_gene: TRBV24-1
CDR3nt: TGTGCCACCAGTGTGGGGGCTAGCGGGGGCTACAATGAGCAGTTCTTC
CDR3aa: CATSVGASGGYNEQFF

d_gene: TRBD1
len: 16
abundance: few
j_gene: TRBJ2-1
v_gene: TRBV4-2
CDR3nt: TGTGCCAGCAGCCGAAGGAGGACAGGGGGCTTGGATGAGCAGTTCTTC
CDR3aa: CASSRRRTGGLDEQFF

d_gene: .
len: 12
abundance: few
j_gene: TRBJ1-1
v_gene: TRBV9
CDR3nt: TGTGCCAGCAGCCCGAGGGGAGCTGAAGCTTTCTTT
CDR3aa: CASSPRGAEAFF

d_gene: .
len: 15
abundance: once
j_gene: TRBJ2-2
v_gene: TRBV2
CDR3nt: TGTGCCAGCAGCCCAACGGGACAGAACACCGGGGAGCTGTTTTTT
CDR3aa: CASSPTGQNTGELFF

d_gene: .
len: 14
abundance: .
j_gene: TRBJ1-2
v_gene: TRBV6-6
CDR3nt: TGTGCCAGCATCGTCGACAGTGCTAACTATGGCTACACCTTC
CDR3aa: CASIVDSANYGYTF

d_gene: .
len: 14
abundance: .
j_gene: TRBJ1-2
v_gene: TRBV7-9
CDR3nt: TGTGCCAGCAGCTTAGAGGGCACAGGGACCGGCTACACCTTC
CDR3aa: CASSLEGTGTGYTF

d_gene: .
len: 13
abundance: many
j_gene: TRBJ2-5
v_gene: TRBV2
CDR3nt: TGTGCCAGCAGTGTCGCCATTTCCGAGACCCAGTACTTC
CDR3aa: CASSVAISETQYF

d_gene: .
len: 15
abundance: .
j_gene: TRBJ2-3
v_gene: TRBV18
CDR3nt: TGTGCCAGCTCACCACTGGGAAGCGACACAGATACGCAGTATTTT
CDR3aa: CASSPLGSDTDTQYF

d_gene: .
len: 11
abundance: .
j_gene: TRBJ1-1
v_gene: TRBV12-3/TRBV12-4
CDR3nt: TGTGCCAGCCAAACGGCAGGGCAAGCTTTCTTT
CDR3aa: CASQTAGQAFF

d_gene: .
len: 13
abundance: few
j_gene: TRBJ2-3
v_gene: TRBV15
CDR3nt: TGTGCCACCAGCATCCACAGGATGGATACGCAGTATTTT
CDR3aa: CATSIHRMDTQYF

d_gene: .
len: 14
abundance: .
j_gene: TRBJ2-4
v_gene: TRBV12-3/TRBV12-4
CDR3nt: TGTGCCAGCACCCTCGACTTAGCCAAAAACATTCAGTACTTC
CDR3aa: CASTLDLAKNIQYF

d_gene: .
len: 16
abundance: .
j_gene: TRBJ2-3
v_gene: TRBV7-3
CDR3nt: TGTGCCAGCAGCTTATGGGGAGAGGGAGCCACAGATACGCAGTATTTT
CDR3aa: CASSLWGEGATDTQYF

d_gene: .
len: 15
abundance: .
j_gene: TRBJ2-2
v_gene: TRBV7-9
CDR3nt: TGTGCCAGCAGCATCACTCTCCATCAAACCGGGGAGCTGTTTTTT
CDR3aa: CASSITLHQTGELFF

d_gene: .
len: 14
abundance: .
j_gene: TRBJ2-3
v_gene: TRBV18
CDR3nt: TGTGCCAGCTCACCACGTCAGAGTACAGATACGCAGTATTTT
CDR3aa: CASSPRQSTDTQYF

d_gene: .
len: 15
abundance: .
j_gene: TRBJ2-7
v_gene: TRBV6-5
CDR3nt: TGTGCCAGCAGTTACTCGCCACTATACTCCTACGAGCAGTACTTC
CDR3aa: CASSYSPLYSYEQYF

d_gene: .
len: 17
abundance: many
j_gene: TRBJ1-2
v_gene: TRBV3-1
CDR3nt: TGTGCCAGCAGCCAAGGGGTCAGAAGGCCCGCTAACTATGGCTACACCTTC
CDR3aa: CASSQGVRRPANYGYTF